Presented here are 3 T cell receptor beta chains from one specimen sequenced in a study of shared clonotypes between healthy human individuals. The table came from immunoSEQ multiplex PCR; TCRdb's copy has only in-frame clones and leaves some out. The data show over a million clones, 70% to 80% seen once. The sample comprised memory CD4+ T cells from PBMCs. Subset defined: CD45RA-negative fraction. Receptors originate from a man in his late teens or twenties in good health. Some clones in this sample may be carry-over from other donors' samples.

This clone was detected only a few times. The chain joins TRBV29-1 to TRBJ1-1, with no clear D. In germline, CDR1 is SQVTM, CDR2 ANQGSEA. Between the trimmed V and J ends, which lost 7 bases and 2 bases, there was a span of 17 bases. The CDR3 contains 14 residues. This chain's CDR3 is CSASPLRDNTEAFF. CDR3 coding DNA: TGCAGCGCTTCCCCTCTGAGGGATAACACTGAAGCTTTCTTT. Full variable domain (rest looked up from reference TRBV29-1 and TRBJ1-1): SAVISQKPSRDICQRGTSLTIQCQVDSQVTMMFWYRQQPGQSLTLIATANQGSEATYESGFVIDKFPISRPNLTFSTLTVSNMSPEDSSIYLCSASPLRDNTEAFFGQGTRLTVV.

This clone has more than one count but fewer than ten. As DNA, the CDR3 is TGTGCCAGCAGCCCGCACTTGGGTCCTGGGGCCAACGTCCTGACTTTC. Protein sequence: CASSPHLGPGANVLTF. The chain employs TRBV7-2 and TRBJ2-6, with D hard to call. V was shortened by 5 bases and J by 2 bases, with 13 bases between the two germline ends. Germline CDR1 SGHTA, CDR2 FQGNSA. The CDR3 extends over 16 amino acids.

The V call is TRBV5-1, the J call TRBJ2-1; 8 nucleotides align to TRBD2. Per germline, CDR1 SGHRS and CDR2 YFSETQ. The V segment lost 4 bases and the J segment 3 bases; nucleotides outside the gene matches: 3. This CDR3 has 14 residues. CDR3 DNA: TGCGCCAGCAGCGGAGGGACTAGCTACAATGAGCAGTTCTTC. Protein: CASSGGTSYNEQFF.